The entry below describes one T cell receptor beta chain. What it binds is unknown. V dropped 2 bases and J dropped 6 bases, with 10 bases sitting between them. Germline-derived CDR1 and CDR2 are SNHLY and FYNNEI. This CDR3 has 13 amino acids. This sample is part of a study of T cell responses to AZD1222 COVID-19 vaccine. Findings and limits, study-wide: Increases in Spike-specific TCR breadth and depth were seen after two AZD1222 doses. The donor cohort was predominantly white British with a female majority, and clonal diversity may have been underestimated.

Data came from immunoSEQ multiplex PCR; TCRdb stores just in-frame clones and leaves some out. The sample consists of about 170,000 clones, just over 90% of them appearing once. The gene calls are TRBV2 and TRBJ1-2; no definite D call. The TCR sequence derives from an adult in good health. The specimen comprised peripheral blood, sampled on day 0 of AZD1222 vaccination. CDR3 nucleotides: TGTGCCAGCAGTGAACAACGAGGGAATGGCTACACCTTC. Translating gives CASSEQRGNGYTF.